This T cell receptor beta chain is from a study of shared clonotypes between healthy human individuals. Across the whole study: Aged between 18 and 49, the donors were a couple of women and three men. Each donor's CD4 naive and CD4 memory cells filled three plates apiece, CD8 naive two, and CD8 memory one.

Clones were sequenced by immunoSEQ multiplex PCR, and TCRdb holds only the in-frame ones, with some missing. The sample has roughly 600,000 clones, roughly 98% seen once. This CDR3 contains 15 residues. Germline lookup yields CDR1 SNHLY and CDR2 FYNNEI. V shed 7 bases and J 2 bases; nucleotides not matched to a gene: 7. Naive-designated CD8 cells lacked CD45RO, were positively enriched for CCR7, and omitted terminally differentiated effector memory CD45RA+ cells. Those who donated, Caucasian adults without exception, all lived in Nashville, Tennessee. This sequence joins TRBV2 and TRBJ2-7, with 11 bases aligning to TRBD2. Input material: naive CD8+ T cells sorted from blood. The TCR was taken from a man aged 30 to 45 in good health. CDR3 coding DNA: TGTGCCAGCATGTGGACTAGCGGGTCCGCCTACGAGCAGTACTTC. This encodes CASMWTSGSAYEQYF.